This T cell receptor beta chain was obtained from a study of blood T cell repertoires in COVID-19. Overall study context: The United States, Italy and Spain provided the acute and convalescent COVID-19 samples. Nucleic acid was either cDNA or gDNA, and it came from T cells, B-cell-depleted T cells, or PBMCs.

Original methodology: Using reference gene primer amplification, nucleated cell counts were estimated. Clones were sequenced by immunoSEQ multiplex PCR, and TCRdb holds only the in-frame ones, with some missing. V, J and clone size are those of that table, while D and trimming were read from the DNA. The table has more than 120,000 clones, 85% to 90% seen once. V dropped 4 bases and J dropped 6; count of bases not matched to a gene: 1. The CDR3 has 13 amino acids. In germline, CDR1 is LNHDA, CDR2 SQIVND (reference sequence). This TCR was sampled from a man aged 50 to 60 who had recovered from COVID-19. V and J are TRBV19 and TRBJ1-1; 11 positions agree with TRBD1. Sequences were obtained from peripheral blood. In DNA form, the CDR3 reads TGTGCCAGTAGTACGGGACAGGGGGCTGAAGCTTTCTTT. This gives the protein CASSTGQGAEAFF. Complete variable domain (other parts from reference TRBV19 and TRBJ1-1): DGGITQSPKYLFRKEGQNVTLSCEQNLNHDAMYWYRQDPGQGLRLIYYSQIVNDFQKGDIAEGYSVSREKKESFPLTVTSAQKNPTAFYLCASSTGQGAEAFFGQGTRLTVV.